Reported below is one T cell receptor (beta chain). No antigen is known for it. No much larger clonotype is one base removed from it; base qualities were not supplied. This specimen comes from a study of cytomegalovirus exposure and HLA in healthy donors (dated by TCRdb to about 2017). Regarding the study in general: An earlier analysis of under 600 of the donors reported 250 to 300 Gb of sequence data and around 110 million unique TCR beta sequences from some 180 million T cells. Approximately 310 gigabases of sequencing data and tens of millions of unique TCR sequences were included in an early release covering about 620 HLA-typed donors. Of the 300 to 400 genotyped donors, about 80% fell in the genetic ancestry cluster associated with self-reported Caucasian donors. The aim of the study was to test whether cataloging public T cell receptors could identify signatures of past pathogen exposure. The study profiled the T cell repertoires of about 640 subjects by immunosequencing and related them to cytomegalovirus serostatus. Along with the approximately 670-subject first cohort, a separate validation cohort of over a hundred different subjects was used. To predict cytomegalovirus infection status, the study combined high-throughput TCR immunosequencing, statistical association of individual TCRs with disease status, and machine learning. In a later analysis, previously published TCR beta repertoires from hundreds of donors were re-analyzed and high-resolution HLA genotyping was added so that TCR occurrence patterns could be studied. Rather than using new phenotypic data, the later analysis identified candidate immune exposures from TCR beta sequences and from how often those sequences occurred across donors. In an earlier analysis of over 550 of the donors, high-throughput TCR beta sequencing was used to judge whether each TCR beta V gene segment behaved as functional or pseudogenic. Donor age, sex, ethnicity and CMV serostatus were compiled alongside the repertoire data. A later genetic analysis used genome-wide SNP genotypes for about three fifths of the 666 donors, treating that subset as a discovery cohort. All discovery cohort repertoires had been generated using a single sequencing platform. HLA typing included class I and class II loci at four-digit resolution. The number of typed donors differed by locus: about 620-640 for A, B, C, DRB1 and DQB1; 500 to 550 for DQA1; around 610 for DPA1; and roughly 450 for DPB1. Four or five DR-DQ haplotypes were handled as single units for association and clustering because linkage in the cohort was strong. Among several hundred genotyped donors of the cohort, an average of approximately 240,000 unique TCR beta nucleotide sequences was sequenced per donor, of which roughly 17% were non-productive.

The library was generated by the immunoSEQ multiplex PCR assay. The multiplex PCR relied on a mix of 60 forward primers for TCR Vbeta segments and 13 reverse primers for TCR Jbeta segments. The CDR3 region of rearranged TCR beta genes was amplified from genomic DNA by a multiplex PCR assay. The Illumina HiSeq System was used to sequence the amplified TCR beta libraries as 87-base-pair reads. The paper's processing steps were these. In a later analysis, some 80 million unique TCR beta chains were counted across the approximately 640 repertoires, and about 9.9 million of these chains were shared by at least two donors. A nearest-neighbor algorithm error-corrected the raw reads and collapsed the reads into unique sequences, merging closely related sequences to remove PCR and sequencing errors. To assign V, D and J gene segments, CDR3 sequences were aligned to IMGT reference sequences. Each retained sequence needed at least a six-nucleotide match to both a V gene segment and a J gene segment. Rearrangements were classified as productive when the CDR3 lacked stop codons and remained in frame with V and J, and all other rearrangements were classified as non-productive. CDR3 was defined according to IMGT convention as the region running from the second conserved V-encoded cysteine to the conserved J-encoded phenylalanine. The earlier analysis of some 600 of the donors excluded sequences that lacked an unambiguous match to a single V gene segment. An earlier analysis of several hundred of the donors classified V segments as functional when productive rearrangements were above 56.7% and as segregating when the standard deviation between donors was above 5%. A statistical classification framework was built for diagnosing cytomegalovirus status from the catalog of TCR beta chain sequences. V and J gene assignment, in a later analysis, came from comparing TCR nucleotide sequences with IMGT/GENE-DB human TR gene sequences. Using the TCRdist pipeline, a later analysis assigned CDR3 sequences along with most-parsimonious VDJ recombination scenarios. A later analysis defined each TCR beta chain by its CDR3 amino acid sequence plus V-gene family, and excluded reads lacking a unique V-gene family. As a way to deal with suspected cross-contamination and a sequencing artifact, a later analysis dropped more than 500 nucleotide sequences that were highly shared and had low generation probability. In a later analysis, a clonal expansion index for each public chain was calculated from normalized within-repertoire ranks of inferred template counts. In a later analysis, generation probabilities were computed using a VDJ recombination model fitted to out-of-frame rearrangements, and the results were checked against IGoR. A later analysis scored TCR-TCR, TCR-HLA and TCR-CMV co-occurrence with hypergeometric tests, applying a repertoire-size bias correction to TCR pairs. In a later analysis, false discovery rates were estimated by permuting HLA or CMV assignments 20 times. In a later analysis, co-occurring TCRs were grouped using DBSCAN, and TCRdist sequence similarity was added for clustering within HLA-allele-positive subsets. Repertoires with fewer than 30,000 or more than 120,000 public chains were left out of co-occurrence clustering, as were four to six repertoires with anomalous nucleotide sharing. TCRdb stores this immuneACCESS table with in-frame sequences only. Part of the clones is absent; in the studies checked, under half of the shortfall reflects unresolved V genes, and no reason is known for the rest. V and J calls and clone size are given by that table; D and trimming were obtained from the DNA. A total of under 250,000 clones appear in this sample, approximately 80% of them only once. The ten largest clones capture roughly 0.66% of the sample.

The cohort consisted of 666 healthy bone marrow donors. At the time of sampling, all cohort members were nominally healthy, though unrecorded immune exposures were likely present. The donor tested CMV seronegative and was one of the 352 seronegative cohort members. Every donor gave a peripheral blood sample, and the peripheral blood mononuclear cells from that sample were used for TCR beta sequencing. Genomic DNA extraction from the blood cell samples was performed with the Qiagen DNeasy Blood Extraction Kit. What the authors observed across the whole study: A later analysis found that TCR association rates varied across HLA loci, with DRB1 alleles showing the most associated TCRs and HLA-C alleles the fewest. A later genetic analysis associated a missense DCLRE1C variant with V-gene and J-gene trimming of TCR beta chains, and an independent cohort replicated the association. Across donors, most TCR sequences were observed very rarely, whereas some public TCRs were present in many individuals. The authors suggested that the approach could potentially be generalized to other disease states and immunological phenotypes. Three of the identified cytomegalovirus-associated TCR beta chains were confirmed in vitro to be specific for cytomegalovirus antigens. Roughly uniform sequencing depth across donors was assumed in presence/absence analyses, although this assumption may not hold. The study gave a list of about 160 TCR beta chains associated with cytomegalovirus. The cohort was sequenced for TCR beta chains only, and without alpha or paired-chain data the features that could be detected were limited. Some 15 rarely observed V segments, including chromosome 9 orphons, were excluded from the earlier analysis of just under 600 of the donors because counts were too low. Correlated functional status among segregating V segments might reflect linkage disequilibrium, but an unknown experimental factor could not be ruled out. In a later analysis, HLA-associated TCR beta chains showed more clonal expansion and lower generation probabilities than non-associated chains that were equally common. Cytomegalovirus status was reported to be diagnosed by the classifier with high specificity and sensitivity in both the original and validation cohorts. According to a later analysis, most CMV-associated TCR beta chains appeared to be HLA-restricted, and the HLA associations seemed to be driven largely by CMV exposure. The sequencing pipeline was judged likely to have produced a cluster of highly shared sequence variants as a technical artifact. A further reported finding was that TCR beta sequences accurately predicted the HLA-A and HLA-B alleles for most subjects in the first cohort. When HLA alleles, especially DR and DQ, strongly co-occurred, attributing TCR associations to individual alleles was difficult. Specific HLA alleles were associated with roughly 17,000 TCR beta sequences at a false discovery rate of 0.05 in a later analysis. An earlier analysis of approximately 570 of the donors showed that most TCR beta V segments appeared in productive rearrangements either about 87% or about 30% of the time, which broadly matched IMGT annotations. Compared with the approximately 670-donor mean, donors in an Asian-associated ancestry cluster had fewer N-insertions in productive TCRs, according to a later genetic analysis. Because HLA typing was missing for some donors at each locus, association tests included only the typed subset. In a later analysis, several top co-occurrence clusters were reported to appear linked to parvovirus B19, influenza, CMV and Epstein-Barr virus. CMV serostatus was the only immune exposure information available for the cohort.

This TCR was recovered from a boy aged 2 to 9 in good health and CMV-seronegative. The sequencing input was PBMCs.

The CDR3 region reads CASSRDYDREIEQFF. The nucleotide sequence reads TGCGCCAGCAGCCGAGACTATGACAGGGAAATAGAGCAGTTCTTC. The rearranged segments are TRBV4-1 and TRBJ2-1, and 7 bases in between align with TRBD1. Sequences MGHRA (CDR1) and YSYEKL (CDR2) are obtained from the germline V gene. The CDR3 measures 15 amino acids from cysteine to phenylalanine. Only the CDR3 portion is preserved as DNA: 45 bases, with reading frame beginning at the first base. V lost 4 bases and J lost 10 bases, and the count of bases not matched to a germline gene is 13.